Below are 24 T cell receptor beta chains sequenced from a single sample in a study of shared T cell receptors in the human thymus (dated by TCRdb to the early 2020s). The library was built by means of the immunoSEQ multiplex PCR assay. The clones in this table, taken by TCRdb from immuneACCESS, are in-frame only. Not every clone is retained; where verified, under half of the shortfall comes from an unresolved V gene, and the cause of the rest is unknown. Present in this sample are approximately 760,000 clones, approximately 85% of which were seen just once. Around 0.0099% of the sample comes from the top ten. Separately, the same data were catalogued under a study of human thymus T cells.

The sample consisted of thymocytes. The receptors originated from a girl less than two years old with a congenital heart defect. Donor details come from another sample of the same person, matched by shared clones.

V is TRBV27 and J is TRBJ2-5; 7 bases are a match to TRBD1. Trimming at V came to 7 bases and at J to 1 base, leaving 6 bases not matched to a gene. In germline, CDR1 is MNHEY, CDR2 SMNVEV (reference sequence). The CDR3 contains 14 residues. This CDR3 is CASTPRDSQETQYF. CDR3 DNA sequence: TGTGCCAGCACCCCACGGGACAGCCAAGAGACCCAGTACTTC.

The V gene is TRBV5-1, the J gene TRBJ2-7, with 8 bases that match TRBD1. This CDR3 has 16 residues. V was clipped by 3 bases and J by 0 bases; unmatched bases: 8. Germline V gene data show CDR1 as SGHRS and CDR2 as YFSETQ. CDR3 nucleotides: TGCGCCAGCAGCTCCCCCCGGACAGGGATCTCCTACGAGCAGTACTTC. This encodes CASSSPRTGISYEQYF.

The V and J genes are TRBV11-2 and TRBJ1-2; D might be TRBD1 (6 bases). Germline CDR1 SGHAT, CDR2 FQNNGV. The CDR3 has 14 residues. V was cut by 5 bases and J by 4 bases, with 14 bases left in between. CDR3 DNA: TGTGCCAGCAGCACAGGGCCCGGCGTCTATGGCTACACCTTC. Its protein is CASSTGPGVYGYTF.

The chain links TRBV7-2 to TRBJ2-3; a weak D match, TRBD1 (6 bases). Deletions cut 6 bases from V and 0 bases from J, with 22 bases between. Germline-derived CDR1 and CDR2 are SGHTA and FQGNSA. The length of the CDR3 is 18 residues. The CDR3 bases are TGTGCCAGCAGTCCTAAAGGGGGACCCCAAGCTAGCACAGATACGCAGTATTTT. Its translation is CASSPKGGPQASTDTQYF.

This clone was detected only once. The CDR3 coding sequence is TGTGCCAGCAGCCTTAGGCCTCCGGGACAGGGAGTATACGAGCAGTACTTC. Residues: CASSLRPPGQGVYEQYF. The chain joins TRBV5-8 to TRBJ2-7; 9 nucleotides agree with TRBD1. CDR1 is SGHTS, CDR2 YDEGEE, per germline. This CDR3 spans 17 amino acids. V was pared by 4 bases and J by 4 bases, with 15 bases of the junction left unmatched.

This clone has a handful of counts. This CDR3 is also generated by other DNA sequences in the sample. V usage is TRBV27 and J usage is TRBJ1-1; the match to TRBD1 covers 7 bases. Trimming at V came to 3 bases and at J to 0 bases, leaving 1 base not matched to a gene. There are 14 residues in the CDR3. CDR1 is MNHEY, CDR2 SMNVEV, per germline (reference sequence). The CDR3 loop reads CASSLTGMNTEAFF. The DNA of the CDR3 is TGTGCCAGCAGTTTGACAGGGATGAACACTGAAGCTTTCTTT.

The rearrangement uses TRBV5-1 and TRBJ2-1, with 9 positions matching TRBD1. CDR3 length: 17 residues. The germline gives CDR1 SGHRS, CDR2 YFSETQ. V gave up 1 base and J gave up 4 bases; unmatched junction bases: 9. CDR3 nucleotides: TGCGCCAGCAGCTTGTCACCGTCCGGGACAGGGTACAATGAGCAGTTCTTC. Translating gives CASSLSPSGTGYNEQFF.

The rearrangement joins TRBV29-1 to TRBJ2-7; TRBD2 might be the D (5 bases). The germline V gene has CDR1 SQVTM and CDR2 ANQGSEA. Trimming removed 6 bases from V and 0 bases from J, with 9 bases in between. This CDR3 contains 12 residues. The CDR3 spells CSVGVTSYEQYF. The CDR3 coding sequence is TGCAGCGTCGGGGTTACCTCCTACGAGCAGTACTTC.

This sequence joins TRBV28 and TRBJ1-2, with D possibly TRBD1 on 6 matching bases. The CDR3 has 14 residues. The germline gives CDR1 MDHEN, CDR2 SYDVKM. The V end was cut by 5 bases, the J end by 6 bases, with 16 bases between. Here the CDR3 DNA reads TGTGCCAGCAGTCCCAGTCCCAGGGGCCATGGCTACACCTTC. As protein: CASSPSPRGHGYTF.

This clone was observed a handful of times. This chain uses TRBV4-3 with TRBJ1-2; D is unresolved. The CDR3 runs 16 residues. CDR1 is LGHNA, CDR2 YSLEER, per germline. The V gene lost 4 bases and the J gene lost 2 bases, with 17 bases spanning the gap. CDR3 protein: CASSPGKQSNNYGYTF. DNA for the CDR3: TGCGCCAGCAGCCCGGGAAAACAGTCTAACAACTATGGCTACACCTTC.

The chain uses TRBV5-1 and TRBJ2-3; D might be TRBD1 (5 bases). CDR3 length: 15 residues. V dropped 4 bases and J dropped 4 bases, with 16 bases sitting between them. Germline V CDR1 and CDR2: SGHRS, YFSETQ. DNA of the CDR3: TGCGCCAGCAGCACTGAAGGGGTAGCCGCAGATACGCAGTATTTT. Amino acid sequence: CASSTEGVAADTQYF.

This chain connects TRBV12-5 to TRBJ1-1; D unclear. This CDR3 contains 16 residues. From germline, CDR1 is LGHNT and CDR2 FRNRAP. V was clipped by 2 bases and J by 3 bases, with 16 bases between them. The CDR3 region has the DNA TGTGCTAGTGGTTTGCGCCAGGCTGGGTTCGACACTGAAGCTTTCTTT. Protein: CASGLRQAGFDTEAFF.

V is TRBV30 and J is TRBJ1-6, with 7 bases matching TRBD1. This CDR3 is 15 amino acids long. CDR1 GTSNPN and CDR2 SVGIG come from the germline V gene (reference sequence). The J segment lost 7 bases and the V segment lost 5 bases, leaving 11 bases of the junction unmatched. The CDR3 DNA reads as TGTGCCTGGCTGACCCGGGACAGTAAAAATTCACCCCTCCACTTT. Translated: CAWLTRDSKNSPLHF.

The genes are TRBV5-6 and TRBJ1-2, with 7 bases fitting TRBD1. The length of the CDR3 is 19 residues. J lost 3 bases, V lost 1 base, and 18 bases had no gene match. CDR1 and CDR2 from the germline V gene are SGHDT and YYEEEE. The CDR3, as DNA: TGTGCCAGCAGCTTGACCGGGGGAGGACCCTGGGACAGACACTATGGCTACACCTTC. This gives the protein CASSLTGGGPWDRHYGYTF.

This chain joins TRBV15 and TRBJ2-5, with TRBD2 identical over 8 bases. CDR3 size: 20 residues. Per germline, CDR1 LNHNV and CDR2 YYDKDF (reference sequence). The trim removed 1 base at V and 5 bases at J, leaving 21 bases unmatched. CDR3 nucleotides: TGTGCCACCAGCAGAGCGATCCGAGGGACTAGTCAACCGCGGGAGGAGACCCAGTACTTC. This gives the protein CATSRAIRGTSQPREETQYF. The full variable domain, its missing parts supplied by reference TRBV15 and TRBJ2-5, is DAMVIQNPRYQVTQFGKPVTLSCSQTLNHNVMYWYQQKSSQAPKLLFHYYDKDFNNEADTPDNFQSRRPNTSFCFLDIRSPGLGDTAMYLCATSRAIRGTSQPREETQYFGPGTRLLVL.

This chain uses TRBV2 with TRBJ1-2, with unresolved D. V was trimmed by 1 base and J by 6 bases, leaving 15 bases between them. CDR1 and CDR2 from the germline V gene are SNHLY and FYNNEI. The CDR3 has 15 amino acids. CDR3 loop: CASSEDREKGDGYTF. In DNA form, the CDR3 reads TGTGCCAGCAGTGAAGACCGGGAGAAAGGCGATGGCTACACCTTC.

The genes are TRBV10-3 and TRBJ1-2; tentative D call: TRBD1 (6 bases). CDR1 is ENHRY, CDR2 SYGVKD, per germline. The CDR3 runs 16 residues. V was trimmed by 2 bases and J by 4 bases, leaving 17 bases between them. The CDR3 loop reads CAISEMEGGIFYGYTF. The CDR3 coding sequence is TGTGCCATCAGTGAGATGGAGGGGGGGATCTTCTATGGCTACACCTTC.

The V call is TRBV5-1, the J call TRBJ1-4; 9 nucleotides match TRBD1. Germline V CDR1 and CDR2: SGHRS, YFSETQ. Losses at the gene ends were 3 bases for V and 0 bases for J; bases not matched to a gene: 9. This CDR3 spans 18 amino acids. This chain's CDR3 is CASSWGGTGTATNEKLFF. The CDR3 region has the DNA TGCGCCAGCAGCTGGGGGGGGACAGGGACCGCAACTAATGAAAAACTGTTTTTT.

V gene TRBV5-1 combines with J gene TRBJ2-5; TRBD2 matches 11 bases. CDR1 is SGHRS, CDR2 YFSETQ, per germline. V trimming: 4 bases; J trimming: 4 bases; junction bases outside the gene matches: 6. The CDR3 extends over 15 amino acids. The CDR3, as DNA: TGCGCCAGCAGCGGGGGACTAGCGGACCTAGAGACCCAGTACTTC. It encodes CASSGGLADLETQYF.

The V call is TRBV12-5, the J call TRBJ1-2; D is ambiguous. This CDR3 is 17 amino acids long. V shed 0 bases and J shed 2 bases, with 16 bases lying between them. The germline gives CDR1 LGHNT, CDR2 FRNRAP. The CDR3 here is CASGLVLSPRINYGYTF. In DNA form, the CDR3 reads TGTGCTAGTGGTTTGGTCTTGAGTCCTAGGATCAACTATGGCTACACCTTC.

The CDR3 DNA reads TGCGCCAGCAGCTTGGGATCTGGCCTCGATGAAAAACTGTTTTTT. Its translation: CASSLGSGLDEKLFF. The J gene is TRBJ1-4, the V gene TRBV5-1; no firm D call. Trimming pared 0 bases from V and 6 bases from J, leaving 12 bases between. The germline gives CDR1 SGHRS, CDR2 YFSETQ. This CDR3 is 15 amino acids long.

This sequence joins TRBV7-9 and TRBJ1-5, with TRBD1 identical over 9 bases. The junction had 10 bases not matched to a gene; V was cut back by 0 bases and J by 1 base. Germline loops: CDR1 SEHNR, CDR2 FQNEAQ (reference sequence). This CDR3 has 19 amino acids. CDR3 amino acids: CASSLAEGPGQGSNQPQHF. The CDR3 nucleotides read TGTGCCAGCAGCTTAGCCGAAGGCCCCGGACAGGGGAGCAATCAGCCCCAGCATTTT.

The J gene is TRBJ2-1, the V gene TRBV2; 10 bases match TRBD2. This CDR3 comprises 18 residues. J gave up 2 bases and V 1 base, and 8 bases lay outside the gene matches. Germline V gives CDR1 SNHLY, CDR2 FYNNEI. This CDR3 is CASSEVILAGGTYNEQFF. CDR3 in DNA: TGTGCCAGCAGTGAAGTCATTTTAGCGGGGGGCACCTACAATGAGCAGTTCTTC. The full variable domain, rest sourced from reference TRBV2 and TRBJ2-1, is EPEVTQTPSHQVTQMGQEVILRCVPISNHLYFYWYRQILGQKVEFLVSFYNNEISEKSEIFDDQFSVERPDGSNFTLKIRSTKLEDSAMYFCASSEVILAGGTYNEQFFGPGTRLTVL.

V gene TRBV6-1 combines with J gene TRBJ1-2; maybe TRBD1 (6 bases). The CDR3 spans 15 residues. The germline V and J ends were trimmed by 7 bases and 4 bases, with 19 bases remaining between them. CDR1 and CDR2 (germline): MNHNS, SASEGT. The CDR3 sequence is CASTRLTQGFYGYTF. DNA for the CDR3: TGTGCCAGCACCCGACTCACACAGGGATTCTATGGCTACACCTTC.